This T cell receptor (beta chain) was sequenced in a study of blood T cell repertoires in COVID-19. Turning to the study itself: Acute-phase and convalescent COVID-19 samples originated in the United States, Italy and Spain. PBMCs, B-cell-depleted T cells, or T cells were the source of the cDNA or gDNA that made up the material.

V dropped 3 bases and J dropped 1 base, with 13 bases sitting between them. This CDR3 has 16 amino acids. The germline V gene encodes CDR1 KGHSH and CDR2 LQKENI. In the authors' methods: Amplification with reference gene primers provided the estimates of nucleated cell counts. Sequencing used immunoSEQ multiplex PCR; TCRdb keeps in-frame clones, though not all of them. V and J calls plus clone size are reproduced from that table; the DNA served to infer D and trimming. The sample has about 230,000 clones, approximately 83% seen once; the top ten hold roughly 30%. V and J are TRBV18 and TRBJ1-3; no clear D gene. The sequenced sample was peripheral blood. The clonotype comes from a man aged 35-49 years with acute or convalescent COVID-19. The CDR3 DNA follows: TGTGCCAGCTCACCGTCGAGGGCTGAATCTGGAAACACCATATATTTT. This encodes CASSPSRAESGNTIYF.